What follows describes a single TCR beta chain. Its specificity is unknown. This sample is drawn from a study of OX40 agonist ivuxolimab in advanced cancers. In the study overall: Patients treated during dose escalation were battling hepatocellular carcinoma, melanoma, renal cell or head and neck cancer. Three patients had partial responses: one hepatocellular carcinoma, two cutaneous melanoma. Overall study findings and caveats: CD8+ T cells averaged more expanded clones than CD4+.

Baseline was the first blood sampling point, followed by cycle 4 day 1 and cycle 7 day 1. TCRdb's table, derived via immunoSEQ multiplex PCR, lists solely in-frame clones and lacks some. The sample consists of 35,000 to 55,000 clones, more than 80% of them appearing once. Trimming removed 5 bases from V and 1 base from J, with 16 bases in between. Germline CDR1 and CDR2: SEHNR and FQNEAQ (reference sequence). The CDR3 sequence is 16 residues long. J is TRBJ2-3 and V is TRBV7-9; the D gene is possibly TRBD2 (6 bases). This specimen was CD4+ or CD8+ T cells sorted from blood, taken in a trial of the OX40 agonist ivuxolimab. This TCR was sampled from an adult with an advanced solid tumor such as melanoma, head and neck, liver or kidney cancer. This CDR3 is CASSPPGIAGTDTQYF. In nucleotides, the CDR3 is TGTGCCAGCAGCCCCCCGGGGATAGCGGGCACAGATACGCAGTATTTT. Variable domain in full (rest from reference TRBV7-9 and TRBJ2-3): DTGVSQNPRHKITKRGQNVTFRCDPISEHNRLYWYRQTLGQGPEFLTYFQNEAQLEKSRLLSDRFSAERPKGSFSTLEIQRTEQGDSAMYLCASSPPGIAGTDTQYFGPGTRLTVL.